A single sample gave rise to the 17 T cell receptor beta chains below, sequenced in a study of breast tumors, draining lymph nodes, adjacent tissues. TCRdb used MiXCR to reprocess the multiplex PCR reads, holding one entry per CDR3 protein. There are about 35,000 distinct CDR3 sequences in the sample; around 35% occur only once, and approximately 11% lies in the top ten. Material: breast tumor tissue. Receptor source: a female donor with breast cancer. Some clones in this sample may be carry-over from other donors' samples.

With respect to this clonotype: Given the absence of the conserved phenylalanine or tryptophan at the CDR3 end, a read error is likely. The rearrangement joins TRBV20-1 to TRBJ2-3, with 8 bases aligning to TRBD2. The CDR3 totals 15 residues. V shed 7 bases and J 5 bases; nucleotides not matched to a gene: 14. The germline V gene has CDR1 DFQATT and CDR2 SNEGSKA (reference sequence). The CDR3 DNA reads as TGCAGTGTCCAACCAGCGGGAGCCTTGGGAGATACGCAGTATTGT. Translated: CSVQPAGALGDTQYC.

The chain uses TRBV4-1 and TRBJ2-2; 9 positions match TRBD2. This CDR3 has 17 amino acids. CDR1 and CDR2 from the germline V gene are MGHRA and YSYEKL. Trimming cost V 7 bases and J 4 bases; bases outside gene matches: 13. CDR3 sequence: CASISTSGYPPTGELFF. The CDR3 DNA sequence: TGCGCCAGCATTTCGACTAGCGGATACCCACCCACCGGGGAGCTGTTTTTT.

V gene TRBV5-1 combines with J gene TRBJ2-7; D not resolved. There are 14 residues in the CDR3. The V gene's germline CDR1 is SGHRS and CDR2 YFSETQ. The V and J ends lost 2 bases and 0 bases respectively, with 9 bases between them. Written as DNA, the CDR3 is TGCGCCAGCAGCTTAGGGCAGACCTCCTACGAGCAGTACTTC. Encoded protein: CASSLGQTSYEQYF.

This sequence joins TRBV7-8 and TRBJ2-5; D possibly corresponds to TRBD2 (5 bases). CDR3 length: 13 amino acids. Trimming removed 3 bases from V and 10 bases from J, with 15 bases in between. Germline-derived CDR1 and CDR2 are SGHVS and FQNEAQ. CDR3 sequence reads: CASSLDSRGNQYF. The CDR3 DNA follows: TGTGCCAGCAGCTTGGACTCCCGGGGAAACCAGTACTTC.

The J gene is TRBJ2-3, the V gene TRBV6-1, with D perhaps matching TRBD1 or TRBD2 (7 bases each). CDR3 length: 15 residues. The V gene lost 8 bases and the J gene lost 3 bases, with 18 bases spanning the gap. Germline V CDR1 and CDR2: MNHNS, SASEGT. The CDR3 spells CASGGRGQTTDTQYF. CDR3 coding DNA: TGTGCCAGCGGAGGGAGGGGGCAGACGACAGATACGCAGTATTTT.

The rearrangement joins TRBV10-3 to TRBJ2-3; 12 nucleotides agree with TRBD2. Germline V gene sequence: CDR1 ENHRY, CDR2 SYGVKD. This CDR3 comprises 18 residues. V was clipped by 2 bases and J by 0 bases; unmatched bases: 6. CDR3 sequence: CAISEALAGGASTDTQYF. The DNA of the CDR3 is TGTGCCATCAGTGAGGCACTAGCGGGAGGAGCAAGCACAGATACGCAGTATTTT.

This clonotype has only a few counts. A much larger clone sits a single nucleotide away, making a read error possible. This sequence joins TRBV7-9 and TRBJ2-3; D may be TRBD2 (6 bases). Germline V gene lookup returns CDR1 SEHNR and CDR2 FQNEAQ (reference sequence). This CDR3 is 14 amino acids long. With 3 bases removed from V and 4 bases from J, the gap between germline ends came to 11 bases. The CDR3 nucleotides read TGTGCCAGCAGCTTGCGGGGCGTGGCAGATACGCAGTATTTT. Its protein is CASSLRGVADTQYF.

This clonotype has ten or more counts. The rearrangement uses TRBV6-6 and TRBJ2-7, with TRBD1 as a possible D gene (6 bases). CDR3 length: 13 amino acids. Germline V gene sequence: CDR1 MNHNY, CDR2 SVGAGI (reference sequence). The ends were cut back, 7 bases at V and 3 bases at J, with 13 bases in the middle. The CDR3 is CASNRDKNYEQYF. The CDR3 DNA is TGTGCCAGCAATCGGGACAAGAACTACGAGCAGTACTTC.

This sequence joins TRBV4-1 and TRBJ2-7; D may be TRBD1 (6 bases). The CDR3 runs to 15 residues. The germline CDR1 and CDR2 sequences are MGHRA and YSYEKL. Trimming removed 1 base at V and 2 bases at J, with 12 bases between. DNA of the CDR3: TGCGCCAGCAGCCAAGGTCGACAGGAAACCTACGAGCAGTACTTC. Encoded protein: CASSQGRQETYEQYF.

Many counts were recorded for this clonotype. The J gene is TRBJ2-7, the V gene TRBV28, with TRBD2 as a possible D gene (5 bases). V was cut by 7 bases and J by 2 bases, with 12 bases left in between. The CDR3 contains 13 residues. Per germline, CDR1 MDHEN and CDR2 SYDVKM. The CDR3 bases are TGTGCCAGCAACCATGAGGGCCCCTACGAGCAGTACTTC. It specifies CASNHEGPYEQYF.

By share, this clonotype ranks as medium-sized (0.01 to 0.1%). CDR3 bases: TGTGCCAGCAGCCGTGCCCAGCTGGCAGATACGCAGTATTTT. Translating gives CASSRAQLADTQYF. The chain has TRBV4-2 and TRBJ2-3; D is unclear. V dropped 4 bases and J dropped 4 bases, with 12 bases sitting between them. The CDR3 length is 14 residues. Germline values: CDR1 LGHNA, CDR2 YNFKEQ.

In this sample, this clonotype turned up many times. The rearrangement links TRBV11-2 to TRBJ2-7; 7 bases line up with TRBD2. CDR1 is SGHAT and CDR2 is FQNNGV in the germline V gene. The CDR3 is made up of 14 amino acids. Trimming cost V 1 base and J 7 bases; bases outside gene matches: 7. CDR3: CASSLASGGEEQYF. For the CDR3, the DNA is TGTGCCAGCAGCTTAGCTAGCGGAGGGGAGGAGCAGTACTTC.

The rearrangement joins TRBV20-1 to TRBJ2-1; D perhaps matches TRBD1 (5 bases). Per the germline V gene, CDR1 is DFQATT and CDR2 is SNEGSKA (reference sequence). CDR3 length equals 14 residues. The CDR3 here is CSFPPRSGWNEQFF. CDR3 sequence (DNA): TGCAGCTTTCCCCCCAGATCAGGGTGGAATGAGCAGTTCTTC.

This clonotype was observed a single time. One end of the junction fails to match germline, which may point to a read error. The CDR3 region is CAGSQVTGKGEQYF. In DNA, the CDR3 is TGTGCCGGCAGCCAAGTCACAGGGAAAGGGGAGCAGTACTTC. This chain uses TRBV14 with TRBJ2-7; maybe TRBD1 (6 bases). Germline-derived CDR1 and CDR2 are SGHDN and FVKESK. This CDR3 has 14 residues.

This clonotype is medium-sized in the sample. V and J are TRBV4-1 and TRBJ2-1; 10 bases agree with TRBD2. CDR1 and CDR2 (germline): MGHRA, YSYEKL. The V gene end was trimmed by 4 bases and the J gene end by 3 bases; junction bases not matched to a gene: 6. The CDR3 consists of 16 residues. CDR3 DNA sequence: TGCGCCAGCAGCCGACATGCTAGCGGGAGCTACAATGAGCAGTTCTTC. It codes for CASSRHASGSYNEQFF.

This clonotype was recorded many times. This chain uses TRBV11-2 with TRBJ2-7; D not resolved. This CDR3 region has 12 residues. Trimming removed 2 bases from V and 5 bases from J, with 7 bases in between. Looked up from germline, CDR1 is SGHAT and CDR2 is FQNNGV. The CDR3 bases are TGTGCCAGCAGCTTAACTGACGACGAGCAGTACTTC. Translating it yields CASSLTDDEQYF.

This clonotype was recorded many times. The chain couples TRBV5-5 to TRBJ2-5; D is possibly TRBD1 or TRBD2 (5 bases each). Deletions cut 1 base from V and 3 bases from J, with 7 bases between. This CDR3 region has 13 residues. Germline-derived CDR1 and CDR2 are SGHKS and YYEKEE (reference sequence). The CDR3 sequence: CASSLLGEETQYF. The CDR3 DNA reads TGTGCCAGCAGCTTGTTGGGGGAAGAGACCCAGTACTTC.